This T cell receptor (beta chain) appears in the sequencing data of a study of beta chain features in type 1 diabetes. This clone was seen a handful of times. Its antigen is not identified. Sorting with CD45RO/CCR7/CD25/CD127/CD95/CD27 yielded naive, central memory, regulatory and stem-like memory CD4+ cells. Post-sort purity exceeded 98% for all sorted populations. The investigators reverse transcribed all of the isolated RNA, so they sequenced expressed TCRB transcripts. Measured with immunoSEQ multiplex PCR; TCRdb has only the in-frame clones, and not every one. The sample has over 100,000 clones, 15% to 20% seen once. The CDR3 totals 13 residues. Germline loops: CDR1 PRHDT, CDR2 FYEKMQ (reference sequence). Trimming took off 5 bases at V and 3 bases at J, with 9 bases between the two ends. Study-level findings and limits: Within each of all four CD4+ subsets, Type 1 diabetes patients had TCRB CDR3s that were moderately but significantly shorter. Patients with type 1 diabetes carried fewer insertions and had more deletions at their VDJ junctions.

This chain connects TRBV13 to TRBJ2-3; D ambiguous. The sequence was obtained from a man aged 30 to 39 with type 1 diabetes. Material: central memory CD4+ T cells from blood. The CDR3 DNA sequence: TGTGCCAGCAGCCTCCTAGAGACAGATACGCAGTATTTT. Translation: CASSLLETDTQYF.